What follows are 26 T cell receptor beta chains derived from one specimen sequenced in a study of T-cell memory formation after mild COVID-19. Each CDR3 protein is one row after TCRdb ran MiXCR on the 5' RACE reads. Of 250,000 to 300,000 distinct CDR3 sequences in the sample, 15% to 20% were seen once. Sequencing was done on a sample of PBMCs or a T cell subset sorted from them (not recorded which). The receptors stem from a man aged 18 to 35 who had mild COVID-19 (a few samples of this study predate the infection). Cell type and time point are not known.

The chain carries TRBV4-3 and TRBJ2-3, with unresolved D. V was pared by 0 bases and J by 2 bases, with 9 bases between. Germline V gene lookup returns CDR1 LGHNA and CDR2 YSLEER. The CDR3 loop spans 15 amino acids. CDR3 sequence (DNA): TGCGCCAGCAGCCAAGATCAGGCCTACACAGATACGCAGTATTTT. The encoded protein is CASSQDQAYTDTQYF.

The chain has TRBV6-1 and TRBJ1-5, with a weak D call TRBD1 (5 bases). Between the trimmed V and J ends, which lost 6 bases and 5 bases, there was a span of 17 bases. CDR3 length: 15 residues. The germline CDR1 and CDR2 sequences are MNHNS and SASEGT. This CDR3 is CASRNRGRGDQPQHF. CDR3 nucleotides: TGTGCCAGCAGAAACAGAGGACGGGGGGATCAGCCCCAGCATTTT.

This clonotype has only a few counts. V usage is TRBV2 and J usage is TRBJ1-5; 10 bases are a match to TRBD1. The V gene's germline CDR1 is SNHLY and CDR2 FYNNEI. This CDR3 contains 16 residues. Trimming removed 6 bases from V and 5 bases from J; junction bases left unmatched: 10. The CDR3 sequence: CASRPGQGGGYQPQHF. The CDR3 nucleotides read TGTGCCAGCAGGCCCGGACAGGGGGGAGGGTATCAGCCCCAGCATTTT.

This clonotype was found many times. The chain recombines TRBV7-2 with TRBJ2-1, with D perhaps assigned TRBD1 or TRBD2 (6 bases each). The V end was cut by 1 base, the J end by 9 bases, with 19 bases between. The germline CDR1 and CDR2 sequences are SGHTA and FQGNSA. The CDR3 has 16 amino acids. This CDR3 reads CASSLVFPGAIGEQFF. Here the CDR3 DNA reads TGTGCCAGCAGCTTAGTATTTCCGGGGGCTATCGGTGAGCAGTTCTTC. Full variable domain (missing parts from reference TRBV7-2 and TRBJ2-1): GAGVSQSPSNKVTEKGKDVELRCDPISGHTALYWYRQSLGQGLEFLIYFQGNSAPDKSGLPSDRFSAERTGGSVSTLTIQRTQQEDSAVYLCASSLVFPGAIGEQFFGPGTRLTVL.

This chain connects TRBV20-1 to TRBJ2-3; TRBD2 agrees at 7 bases. The CDR3 has 15 amino acids. In germline, CDR1 is DFQATT, CDR2 SNEGSKA (reference sequence). V gave up 6 bases and J gave up 0 bases; unmatched junction bases: 9. This CDR3 reads CSAIPSRGSTDTQYF. DNA for the CDR3: TGCAGTGCCATCCCCTCGCGGGGGAGCACAGATACGCAGTATTTT.

CDR3 residues: CATSDLSSSGGGINEQFF. The CDR3 DNA reads as TGTGCCACCAGTGATTTGAGCTCTAGCGGGGGGGGTATAAATGAGCAGTTCTTC. V usage is TRBV24-1 and J usage is TRBJ2-1; TRBD2 matches 12 bases. V lost 0 bases, J lost 7 bases, and 9 bases stayed unmatched. This CDR3 comprises 18 residues. Germline CDR1 is KGHDR and CDR2 is SFDVKD.

This clonotype was observed at least ten times. The chain has TRBV5-5 and TRBJ1-1; no clear D gene. Germline V gene data show CDR1 as SGHKS and CDR2 as YYEKEE (reference sequence). The V and J ends lost 4 bases and 2 bases respectively, with 15 bases between them. The CDR3 is made up of 15 amino acids. The CDR3 nucleotides read TGTGCCAGCAGCCTTGTTGGGCTGCCTAACACTGAAGCTTTCTTT. Encoded protein: CASSLVGLPNTEAFF.

This clonotype was recorded a few times. The chain recombines TRBV4-1 with TRBJ1-6, with D maybe TRBD1 (5 bases). There are 13 residues in the CDR3. V dropped 4 bases and J dropped 5 bases, with 6 bases sitting between them. Germline V CDR1 and CDR2: MGHRA, YSYEKL. Here the CDR3 reads CASSPGNNSPLHF. CDR3 nucleotide sequence: TGCGCCAGCAGCCCAGGGAATAATTCACCCCTCCACTTT.

J is TRBJ2-1 and V is TRBV6-5; D is possibly TRBD2 (6 bases). In germline, CDR1 is MNHEY, CDR2 SVGAGI. The V end was cut by 0 bases, the J end by 2 bases, with 8 bases between. This CDR3 region has 15 residues. The CDR3 loop reads CASSYSPGAYNEQFF. CDR3 nucleotide sequence: TGTGCCAGCAGTTACTCACCGGGGGCCTACAATGAGCAGTTCTTC.

This clonotype was seen a handful of times. The chain joins TRBV7-3 to TRBJ2-1; D unresolved. The V gene's germline CDR1 is SGHTA and CDR2 FQGTGA. Trimming removed 4 bases at V and 5 bases at J, with 9 bases between. The length of the CDR3 is 13 residues. CDR3 sequence (DNA): TGTGCCAGCAGCTCCTACTACGACAATGAGCAGTTCTTC. Translating it yields CASSSYYDNEQFF.

V usage is TRBV12-3 or TRBV12-4 and J usage is TRBJ2-7; TRBD1 might be the D (6 bases). Trimming pared 7 bases from V and 0 bases from J, leaving 10 bases between. CDR3 length: 13 residues. CDR3 in DNA: TGTGCCAGCAACAGGGAGAGCTCCTACGAGCAGTACTTC. Encoded protein: CASNRESSYEQYF.

This clonotype was counted at least ten times. The chain combines TRBV7-9 with TRBJ2-3, with D perhaps TRBD2 (6 bases). V was trimmed by 4 bases and J by 4 bases, leaving 21 bases between them. CDR1 and CDR2 from the germline V gene are SEHNR and FQNEAQ (reference sequence). This CDR3 is 17 amino acids long. CDR3 in amino acids: CASSSEGRGWGADTQYF. The CDR3 DNA sequence: TGTGCCAGCAGCTCCGAGGGCCGGGGCTGGGGGGCAGATACGCAGTATTTT.

The chain links TRBV27 to TRBJ2-7, with 9 bases lining up with TRBD1. Per germline, CDR1 MNHEY and CDR2 SMNVEV (reference sequence). The CDR3 has 14 amino acids. With V trimmed by 3 bases and J by 5 bases, 5 bases remained unmatched. CDR3 in DNA: TGTGCCAGCAGTTTTAAGGGACAGGGACACGAGCAGTACGTC. Translating it yields CASSFKGQGHEQYV.

J is TRBJ1-2 and V is TRBV5-1; tentative D call: TRBD1 (6 bases). This CDR3 comprises 15 residues. Between the trimmed V and J ends, which lost 0 bases and 7 bases, there was a span of 16 bases. Germline V gene lookup returns CDR1 SGHRS and CDR2 YFSETQ. As DNA, the CDR3 is TGCGCCAGCAGCTTGGCCTGGGGGGGGGCAAGTGGCTACACCTTC. Its translation: CASSLAWGGASGYTF. Looking up the rest from reference TRBV5-1 and TRBJ1-2 gives the full variable domain: KAGVTQTPRYLIKTRGQQVTLSCSPISGHRSVSWYQQTPGQGLQFLFEYFSETQRNKGNFPGRFSGRQFSNSRSEMNVSTLELGDSALYLCASSLAWGGASGYTFGSGTRLTVV.

V gene TRBV7-2 combines with J gene TRBJ2-5, with 8 bases aligning to TRBD2. J lost 0 bases, V lost 4 bases, and 4 bases had no gene match. The CDR3 has 15 amino acids. The V gene's germline CDR1 is SGHTA and CDR2 FQGNSA. Here the CDR3 reads CASSYERGNQETQYF. The CDR3 nucleotides read TGTGCCAGCAGCTACGAGCGGGGGAACCAAGAGACCCAGTACTTC. Full variable domain (outside the CDR3, taken from reference TRBV7-2 and TRBJ2-5): GAGVSQSPSNKVTEKGKDVELRCDPISGHTALYWYRQSLGQGLEFLIYFQGNSAPDKSGLPSDRFSAERTGGSVSTLTIQRTQQEDSAVYLCASSYERGNQETQYFGPGTRLLVL.

V gene TRBV18 combines with J gene TRBJ1-4; possible D gene TRBD1, 6 bases. This CDR3 is 15 amino acids long. Germline lookup yields CDR1 KGHSH and CDR2 LQKENI. V lost 3 bases and J lost 6, with 14 bases in between. The CDR3 DNA reads TGTGCCAGCTCACCGATCCAGGGGTCGGATGAAAAACTGTTTTTT. Translated: CASSPIQGSDEKLFF.

The V gene is TRBV4-3, the J gene TRBJ1-5; tentatively, D is TRBD1 (5 bases). CDR3 length equals 15 residues. Germline lookup yields CDR1 LGHNA and CDR2 YSLEER. With 0 bases removed from V and 1 base from J, the gap between germline ends came to 7 bases. The DNA for the CDR3 is TGCGCCAGCAGCCAAGATTGGGGGAGCAATCAGCCCCAGCATTTT. Translation: CASSQDWGSNQPQHF.

The table lists this clonotype with a few counts. The V call is TRBV20-1, the J call TRBJ2-3; a possible D gene is TRBD2 (6 bases). This CDR3 is 15 amino acids long. V was cut by 3 bases and J by 2 bases, with 15 bases left in between. Germline CDR1 DFQATT, CDR2 SNEGSKA (reference sequence). This CDR3 reads CSARPGWRDTDTQYF. In nucleotides, the CDR3 is TGCAGTGCTAGGCCAGGGTGGAGGGACACAGATACGCAGTATTTT.

CDR3 DNA: TGTGCCAGCAGTCGGACGGTGCCTAACTATGGCTACACCTTC. Translated: CASSRTVPNYGYTF. The genes are TRBV9 and TRBJ1-2, with D unclear. Trimming cost V 5 bases and J 0 bases, with 11 bases left between them. Germline assignment: CDR1 SGDLS and CDR2 YYNGEE. The CDR3 extends over 14 amino acids.

The chain carries TRBV15 and TRBJ1-6, with 8 bases lining up with TRBD1. Trimming took 5 bases from V and 10 from J; bases not matched to a gene: 10. The CDR3 contains 15 residues. Germline values: CDR1 LNHNV, CDR2 YYDKDF (reference sequence). As DNA, the CDR3 is TGTGCCACCAGCGGGGAGGACAGGGTTCGATCACCCCTCCACTTT. Amino acid sequence: CATSGEDRVRSPLHF.

This clonotype was counted once. The V and J genes are TRBV7-2 and TRBJ1-5; D call uncertain. The V end lost 2 bases, the J end lost 3 bases, and 8 bases lay between the germline ends. The CDR3 runs to 14 residues. Germline values: CDR1 SGHTA, CDR2 FQGNSA. In DNA form, the CDR3 reads TGTGCCAGCAGCTTAATCGGTACCAATCAGCCCCAGCATTTT. Protein sequence: CASSLIGTNQPQHF.

This clonotype was counted a few times. J is TRBJ2-7 and V is TRBV20-1; D remains ambiguous. The V gene lost 0 bases and the J gene lost 5 bases, with 5 bases spanning the gap. CDR1 and CDR2 (germline): DFQATT, SNEGSKA (reference sequence). CDR3 length: 11 amino acids. The CDR3 sequence: CSARDQNEQYV. CDR3 bases: TGCAGTGCTAGAGATCAGAACGAGCAGTACGTC.

The chain joins TRBV2 to TRBJ1-2; D is ambiguous. Trimming took 4 bases from V and 4 from J, leaving 4 bases between them. CDR3 length: 11 amino acids. Germline CDR1 and CDR2: SNHLY and FYNNEI. CDR3 DNA: TGTGCCAGCAGTGTTAGCTATGGCTACACCTTC. Amino acid sequence: CASSVSYGYTF.

This clonotype was observed a handful of times. The V call is TRBV11-2, the J call TRBJ2-7, with no clear D. The CDR3 sequence is 12 residues long. Germline CDR1 SGHAT, CDR2 FQNNGV. V was trimmed by 8 bases and J by 6 bases, leaving 14 bases between them. This CDR3 is CASRGPAPEQYF. DNA for the CDR3: TGTGCCAGCCGTGGGCCGGCCCCCGAGCAGTACTTC. The full variable domain, with the rest looked up from reference TRBV11-2 and TRBJ2-7, is EAGVAQSPRYKIIEKRQSVAFWCNPISGHATLYWYQQILGQGPKLLIQFQNNGVVDDSQLPKDRFSAERLKGVDSTLKIQPAKLEDSAVYLCASRGPAPEQYFGPGTRLTVT.

In this sample, this clonotype turned up a few times. The genes are TRBV19 and TRBJ2-3; 9 bases match TRBD2. From germline, CDR1 is LNHDA and CDR2 SQIVND (reference sequence). The CDR3 sequence is 15 residues long. V was pared by 3 bases and J by 3 bases, with 4 bases of the junction left unmatched. The CDR3 loop reads CASSIQRGATDTQYF. The CDR3 nucleotides are TGTGCCAGTAGTATCCAGCGGGGGGCGACAGATACGCAGTATTTT.

This clonotype was counted a few times. The chain employs TRBV5-1 and TRBJ2-4, with 11 bases that match TRBD2. Germline loops: CDR1 SGHRS, CDR2 YFSETQ. The CDR3 sequence is 17 residues long. The J segment lost 9 bases and the V segment lost 4 bases, leaving 15 bases of the junction unmatched. The CDR3 DNA sequence: TGCGCCAGCAGCCCTCTACCGTTAGCGGGGGGGAGTTTCATTCAGTACTTC. Translated, it gives CASSPLPLAGGSFIQYF.